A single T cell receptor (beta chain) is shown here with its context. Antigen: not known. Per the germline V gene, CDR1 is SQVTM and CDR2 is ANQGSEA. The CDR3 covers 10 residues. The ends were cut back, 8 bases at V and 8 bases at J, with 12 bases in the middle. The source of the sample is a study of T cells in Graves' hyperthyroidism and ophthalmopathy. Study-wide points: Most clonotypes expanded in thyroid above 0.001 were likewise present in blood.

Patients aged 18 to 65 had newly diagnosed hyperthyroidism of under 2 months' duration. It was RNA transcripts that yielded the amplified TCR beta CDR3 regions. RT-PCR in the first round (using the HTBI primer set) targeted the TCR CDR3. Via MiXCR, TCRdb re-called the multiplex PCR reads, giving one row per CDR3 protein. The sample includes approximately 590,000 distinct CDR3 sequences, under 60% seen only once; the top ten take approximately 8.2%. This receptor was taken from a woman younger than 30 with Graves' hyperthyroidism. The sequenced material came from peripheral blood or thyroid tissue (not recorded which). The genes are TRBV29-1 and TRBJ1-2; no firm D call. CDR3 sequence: CSLSGGGYTF. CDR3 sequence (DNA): TGCAGCTTGTCTGGAGGCGGCTACACCTTC.